The present T cell receptor (beta chain) was sequenced within a study of cytomegalovirus exposure and HLA in healthy donors. PCR used 60 Vbeta primers and 13 Jbeta primers. TCRdb's table, derived via immunoSEQ multiplex PCR, lists solely in-frame clones and lacks some. The profile shows 100,000 to 150,000 clones, about 11% of them singletons. Regarding the study as a whole: TRBV6-2, TRBV6-3 and some other V segments were unresolvable in 87-base-pair reads. Prediction of most subjects' HLA-A and HLA-B alleles by TCR beta sequences was reportedly accurate. The study recorded about 160 TCR beta chains that were cytomegalovirus-associated.

Germline assignment: CDR1 PRHDT and CDR2 FYEKMQ (reference sequence). Trimming removed 8 bases from V and 7 bases from J; junction bases left unmatched: 10. This CDR3 contains 14 residues. This clone showed up just a few times. Its matching antigen is unknown. This chain joins TRBV13 and TRBJ2-1, with 8 bases fitting TRBD1. This TCR came from a woman under 30 in good health and CMV-seropositive. The sample taken for sequencing was PBMCs. Here the CDR3 reads CASARAGGKNEQFF. CDR3 sequence (DNA): TGTGCCAGCGCCCGCGCAGGGGGCAAGAATGAGCAGTTCTTC.